This T cell receptor beta chain was sequenced during a study of response to subunit inactivated influenza vaccine. Broader study findings: The authors put forward the suggestion that each seasonal influenza vaccination may bring in only a limited number of new T cells.

V lost 3 bases to trimming and J lost 0 bases, with 13 bases between them. This CDR3 is 16 amino acids long. Germline assignment: CDR1 SGHRS and CDR2 YFSETQ. A single record per CDR3 protein comes from TCRdb applying MiXCR to the RT-PCR reads. Among fewer than 600,000 distinct CDR3 sequences listed, 6% to 9% were seen once. This clonotype turned up a few times. What it binds is unknown. This rearrangement joins TRBV5-1 to TRBJ2-1; a weak D match, TRBD1 (6 bases). The TCR was taken from a man between 50 and 69 years old who received an inactivated influenza vaccine. The specimen was PBMCs from blood, collected around 25 months after vaccination. CDR3 nucleotides: TGCGCCAGCAGCTCCGGACAGTCGAGCTCCTACAATGAGCAGTTCTTC. This encodes CASSSGQSSSYNEQFF. Based on the CDR3 plus reference TRBV5-1 and TRBJ2-1, the full variable domain is KAGVTQTPRYLIKTRGQQVTLSCSPISGHRSVSWYQQTPGQGLQFLFEYFSETQRNKGNFPGRFSGRQFSNSRSEMNVSTLELGDSALYLCASSSGQSSSYNEQFFGPGTRLTVL.